This is a list of T cell receptor beta chains from one sample in a study of a mutant IDH1 vaccine in newly diagnosed glioma. What these receptors recognize is not known. This table comes from immunoSEQ multiplex PCR, and its TCRdb copy is limited to in-frame clones, with some not included. The sample lists about 44,000 clones, approximately 80% occurring once. The sample here was PBMCs, taken from a glioma patient whose treatment included an IDH1 peptide vaccine. These receptors were taken from a woman aged 40 to 55 with glioma. Some clones in this sample may be carry-over from other donors' samples. Both conserved end residues are part of each CDR3. The D gene is left open where the match is weak. The size of a clone is reported for some rows only, either as once, few or many, or as a class for expanded clones.

j_call d_call v_call cdr3_length clone_size cdr3_nt cdr3_aa
TRBJ2-5 NA TRBV9 14 NA TGTGCCAGCAGCGTAAACCCTCTACAAGAGACCCAGTACTTC CASSVNPLQETQYF
TRBJ2-1 NA TRBV21-1 15 NA TGTGCCAGCAGCACAGGGGACAGGATCAACAATGAGCAGTTCTTC CASSTGDRINNEQFF
TRBJ2-3 TRBD2 TRBV4-1 20 few TGCGCCAGCAGCCAGCTAGGGCTAGCGGGGCCAAAAGATAATCCAGATACGCAGTATTTT CASSQLGLAGPKDNPDTQYF
TRBJ2-7 TRBD2 TRBV6-1 16 NA TGTGCCAGCAGTGATGGTTGGGGGAGCGGGGGGAACGAGCAGTACTTC CASSDGWGSGGNEQYF
TRBJ1-1 NA TRBV7-3 16 NA TGTGCCAGCAGCATCACGTCAGTGCAGGGAAACACTGAAGCTTTCTTT CASSITSVQGNTEAFF
TRBJ1-1 NA TRBV27 14 NA TGTGCCAGCAGTCCCGGACGGATAAGCACTGAAGCTTTCTTT CASSPGRISTEAFF
TRBJ2-7 NA TRBV14 13 NA TGTGCCAGCAGCCTAAACACAAGGACGGAGCAGTACTTC CASSLNTRTEQYF
TRBJ2-2 NA TRBV29-1 13 few TGCAGCGTGAGGGGGCGGGGCACCGGGGAGCTGTTTTTT CSVRGRGTGELFF
TRBJ2-3 TRBD2 TRBV9 16 NA TGTGCCAGCAGCGTAGTAAGCGGGGGGGACGCAGATACGCAGTATTTT CASSVVSGGDADTQYF
TRBJ2-3 NA TRBV12-5 14 once TGTGCTAGTGGCAAATCTCCTAACACAGATACGCAGTATTTT CASGKSPNTDTQYF
TRBJ2-3 NA TRBV29-1 13 NA TGCAGCGTGAGGCCCTCTAGCACAGATACGCAGTATTTT CSVRPSSTDTQYF
TRBJ2-7 NA TRBV2 11 NA TGTGCCAGCAGTGAACGGGCGAAGCAGTACTTC CASSERAKQYF
TRBJ2-5 TRBD2 TRBV2 13 NA TGTGCCAGCGGCAGTAGCGGGAGCGAGACCCAGTACTTC CASGSSGSETQYF
TRBJ2-1 TRBD2 TRBV9 13 NA TGTGCCAGCGCAGAGGCGGGAGTGAATGAGCAGTTCTTC CASAEAGVNEQFF
TRBJ2-3 TRBD2 TRBV7-8 17 once TGTGCCAGCAGCTTAGAGCCTCGTGGGAGGGCCACAGATACGCAGTATTTT CASSLEPRGRATDTQYF
TRBJ1-1 NA TRBV6-6 11 NA TGTGCCAGCAGTTCTGACACTGAAGCTTTCTTT CASSSDTEAFF
TRBJ2-5 NA TRBV15 16 NA TGTGCCACCAGCTGGAGATTTTCGACCCCGCGGGAGACCCAGTACTTC CATSWRFSTPRETQYF
TRBJ2-7 NA TRBV14 15 once TGTGCCAGCAGCCACTTCCCGGGACACCGATACGAGCAGTACTTC CASSHFPGHRYEQYF
TRBJ1-4 NA TRBV10-3 13 few TGTGCCTCAACACAGGGTCAAGTTGGGAAACTGTTTTTT CASTQGQVGKLFF
TRBJ1-5 NA TRBV9 11 NA TGTGCCAGCGGGTACAATCAGCCCCAGCATTTT CASGYNQPQHF
TRBJ2-1 TRBD2 TRBV29-1 13 NA TGCAGCGTTGATGGCGGGGGGTACAATGAGCAGTTCTTC CSVDGGGYNEQFF
TRBJ1-1 NA TRBV5-4 13 NA TGTGCCAGCAGGGACGGACTGAACACTGAAGCTTTCTTT CASRDGLNTEAFF
TRBJ1-4 TRBD1 TRBV25-1 16 NA TGTGCCAGCAGTGAATCAAAGGACAGGGGAGACGAAAAACTGTTTTTT CASSESKDRGDEKLFF
TRBJ1-4 NA TRBV28 15 NA TGTGCCAGCAGGAGAACTAGGGGAACTAATGAAAAACTGTTTTTT CASRRTRGTNEKLFF
TRBJ1-1 NA TRBV4-3 15 NA TGCGCCAGCAGCCATCGGGGGACGGGCAACACTGAAGCTTTCTTT CASSHRGTGNTEAFF
TRBJ2-4 TRBD2 TRBV29-1 14 few TGCAGCGTTGAATTGCTAGCGGGAACAAACATTCAGTACTTC CSVELLAGTNIQYF
TRBJ2-1 TRBD1 TRBV19 16 NA TGTGCCAGTAGCCCCGATGTGGGACAGGGCTACAATGAGCAGTTCTTC CASSPDVGQGYNEQFF
TRBJ2-7 NA TRBV9 13 NA TGTGCCAGCAGCGGGGACGGGCCCTACGAGCAGTACTTC CASSGDGPYEQYF
TRBJ2-7 NA TRBV9 14 few TGTGCCAGCAGCGTAGCACTAGAACTAGGCGAGCAGTACTTC CASSVALELGEQYF
TRBJ1-4 TRBD1 TRBV9 17 NA TGTGCCAGCAGCGTAGTGGGGAGGGGGACAGGGTTTGAAAAACTGTTTTTT CASSVVGRGTGFEKLFF
TRBJ1-2 NA TRBV6-6 13 NA TGTGCCAGCAGCCCTGGGGGGAATCGGGGCTACACCTTC CASSPGGNRGYTF
TRBJ1-3 TRBD1 TRBV28 16 NA TGTGCCAGCAGTTTAAGACAGGGGGCTGCTGGAAACACCATATATTTT CASSLRQGAAGNTIYF
TRBJ2-3 NA TRBV6-5 15 few TGTGCCAGCAGTTACTCGCTCCCAAACACAGATACGCAGTATTTT CASSYSLPNTDTQYF
TRBJ1-1 NA TRBV7-6 16 NA TGTGCCAGCAGCTTAGCCGGCCCTCCTATGAACACTGAAGCTTTCTTT CASSLAGPPMNTEAFF
TRBJ2-2 NA TRBV9 13 NA TGTGCCAGCAGTTCAAAGAACACCGGGGAGCTGTTTTTT CASSSKNTGELFF
TRBJ2-7 NA TRBV5-5 13 NA TGTGCCAGCAGCCCTTGGGACCTCATAGAGCAGTACTTC CASSPWDLIEQYF
TRBJ2-7 TRBD1 TRBV2 11 NA TGTGCCAGTGGACAGGGCTACGAGCAGTACTTC CASGQGYEQYF
TRBJ1-1 TRBD1 TRBV28 15 NA TGTGCCGCCAGCGGGGGACAGGGCGGAGGAGCTGAAGCTTTCTTT CAASGGQGGGAEAFF
TRBJ2-7 NA TRBV27 13 NA TGTGCCAGCAGTTATACACAGGGAGGGGTTTGGTACTTC CASSYTQGGVWYF
TRBJ2-7 NA TRBV6-5 15 NA TGTGCCAGCGGGTTGACACCGGGCAACTCCTACGAGCAGTACTTC CASGLTPGNSYEQYF
TRBJ1-4 NA TRBV6-5 15 NA TGTGCCAGCAGTCAACAGCCGGGGAGGAGTGAAAAACTGTTTTTT CASSQQPGRSEKLFF
TRBJ1-2 NA TRBV11-2 12 medium-sized TGTGCCAGCAGCTCAGGCCGGGGGGCTTTCACCTTC CASSSGRGAFTF
TRBJ2-1 NA TRBV4-2 13 once TGTGCCAGCAGCCAAGATGAGTACAATGAGCAGTTCTTC CASSQDEYNEQFF
TRBJ1-4 NA TRBV6-1 10 NA TGTGCCGTCGGTAGAGAAAAACTGTTTTTT CAVGREKLFF
TRBJ2-6 NA TRBV21-1 17 NA TGTGCCAGCTTTATCAGGGAGGGACGGGCCGGGGCCAACGTCCTGACTTTC CASFIREGRAGANVLTF
TRBJ2-2 TRBD1 TRBV5-1 16 few TGCGCCAGCAGCTTGGTTGGGACAGGAGCGGGCGGGGAGCTGTTTTTT CASSLVGTGAGGELFF
TRBJ2-7 NA TRBV29-1 14 NA TGCAGCGTTGTTGATATAGACTCAGCCTACGAGCAGTACTTC CSVVDIDSAYEQYF
TRBJ2-1 TRBD1 TRBV7-9 15 once TGTGCCAGCAGCGTGACAGGGGGAAGTAAGAATGAGCAGTTCTTC CASSVTGGSKNEQFF
TRBJ1-5 TRBD1 TRBV6-5 14 NA TGTGCCAGCAGAGGGACAGGGGCGGTGGGGCCCCAGCATTTT CASRGTGAVGPQHF
TRBJ1-6 NA TRBV21-1 13 NA TGTGCCGGTACACGCCTTTATAATTCACCCCTCCACTTT CAGTRLYNSPLHF
TRBJ1-6 NA TRBV4-3 14 NA TGCGCCAGCAGCCCACAGGGTAATAATTCACCCCTCCACTTT CASSPQGNNSPLHF
TRBJ2-1 NA TRBV6-5 11 NA TGTGCCAGCACCTCGTACAATGAGCAGTTCTTC CASTSYNEQFF
TRBJ1-2 NA TRBV5-4 13 NA TGTGCCAGCACCGCTGGGAGGGTCGAGGGCTACACCTTC CASTAGRVEGYTF
TRBJ2-1 TRBD2 TRBV5-4 17 NA TGTGCCAGCAGCTTGGGGGGACTAGCGGGAGGTGCTAATGAGCAGTTCTTC CASSLGGLAGGANEQFF
TRBJ2-4 NA TRBV19 15 once TGTGCCAGTAGTCCCCAGGGGAGTGCCAAAAACATTCAGTACTTC CASSPQGSAKNIQYF
TRBJ2-1 TRBD2 TRBV14 16 few TGTGCCAGCAGCCACCTAGCGGGGGCCGGAGGGAATGAGCAGTTCTTC CASSHLAGAGGNEQFF
TRBJ1-1 NA TRBV28 13 once TGTGCCAGCAGTAGCGCAGGGGACACTGAAGCTTTCTTT CASSSAGDTEAFF
TRBJ2-2 NA TRBV28 13 NA TGTGCCAGCCACCCCGGGTCAACCGGGGAGCTGTTTTTT CASHPGSTGELFF
TRBJ2-7 TRBD1 TRBV7-6 14 NA TGTGCCAGCAGCTTAGCCGACAGGGGTTACGAGCAGTACTTC CASSLADRGYEQYF